This T cell receptor (beta chain) was sequenced during a study of cytomegalovirus exposure and HLA in healthy donors. Findings and limits, study-wide: TCR beta sequences reportedly predicted the HLA-A and HLA-B alleles of most subjects accurately. V- and J-gene trimming in TCR beta was tied to a missense DCLRE1C variant by an analysis performed later.

Points on this clone: Its antigen is still unknown.

Use of 60 Vbeta and 13 Jbeta primers characterized the PCR. Using immunoSEQ multiplex PCR, the repertoire was profiled, and TCRdb retains in-frame clones only, with some absent. The specimen's table records tens of thousands of clones. Germline V gene sequence: CDR1 MNHEY, CDR2 SMNVEV (reference sequence). This CDR3 contains 15 residues. The V gene lost 5 bases and the J gene lost 6 bases, with 16 bases spanning the gap. The genes are TRBV27 and TRBJ2-2; D gene ambiguous. Sequencing input: PBMCs. The sequence came from a man between 45 and 60 years old in good health and CMV-seropositive. The CDR3 spells CASSARVLVPGELFF. The CDR3 DNA reads TGTGCCAGCAGTGCCCGGGTCTTGGTCCCCGGGGAGCTGTTTTTT.